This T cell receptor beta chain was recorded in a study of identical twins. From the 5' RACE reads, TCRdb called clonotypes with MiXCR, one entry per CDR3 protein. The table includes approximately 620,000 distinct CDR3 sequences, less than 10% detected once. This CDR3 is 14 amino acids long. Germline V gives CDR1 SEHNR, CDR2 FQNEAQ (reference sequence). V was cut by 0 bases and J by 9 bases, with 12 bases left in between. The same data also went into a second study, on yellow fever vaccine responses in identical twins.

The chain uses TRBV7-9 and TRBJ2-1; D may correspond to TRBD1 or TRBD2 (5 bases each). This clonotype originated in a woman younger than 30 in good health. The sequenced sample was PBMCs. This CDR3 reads CASSLASSGGEQFF. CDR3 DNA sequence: TGTGCCAGCAGCTTAGCTTCCTCTGGGGGTGAGCAGTTCTTC.